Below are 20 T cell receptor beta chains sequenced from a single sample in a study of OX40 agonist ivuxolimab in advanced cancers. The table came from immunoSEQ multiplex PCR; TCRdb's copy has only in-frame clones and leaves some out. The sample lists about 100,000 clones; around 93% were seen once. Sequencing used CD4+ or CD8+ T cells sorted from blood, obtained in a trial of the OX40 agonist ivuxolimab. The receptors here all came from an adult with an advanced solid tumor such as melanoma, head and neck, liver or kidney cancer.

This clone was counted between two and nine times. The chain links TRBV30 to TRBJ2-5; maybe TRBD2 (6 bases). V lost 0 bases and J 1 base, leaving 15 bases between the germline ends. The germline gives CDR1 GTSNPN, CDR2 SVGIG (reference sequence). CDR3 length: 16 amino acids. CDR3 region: CAWSVPRWGVQETQYF. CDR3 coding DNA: TGTGCCTGGAGTGTACCGCGGTGGGGGGTCCAAGAGACCCAGTACTTC.

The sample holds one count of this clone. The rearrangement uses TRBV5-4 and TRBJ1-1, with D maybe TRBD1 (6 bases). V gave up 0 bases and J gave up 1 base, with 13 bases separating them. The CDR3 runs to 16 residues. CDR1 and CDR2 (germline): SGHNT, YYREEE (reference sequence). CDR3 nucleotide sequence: TGTGCCAGCAGCTTGGGGGGCCCCAGGGGGAACACTGAAGCTTTCTTT. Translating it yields CASSLGGPRGNTEAFF.

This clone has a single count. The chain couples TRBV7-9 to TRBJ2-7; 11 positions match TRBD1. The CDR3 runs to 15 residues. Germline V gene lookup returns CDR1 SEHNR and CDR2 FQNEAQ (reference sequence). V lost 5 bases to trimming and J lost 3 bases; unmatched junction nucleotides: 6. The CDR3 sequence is CASSKGQGGIYEQYF. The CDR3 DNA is TGTGCCAGCAGCAAGGGACAGGGGGGGATCTACGAGCAGTACTTC.

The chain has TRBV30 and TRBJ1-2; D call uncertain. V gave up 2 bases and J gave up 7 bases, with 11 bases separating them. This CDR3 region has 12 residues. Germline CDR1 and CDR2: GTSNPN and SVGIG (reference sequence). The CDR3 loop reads CAWSQSVGGYTF. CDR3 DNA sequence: TGTGCCTGGAGTCAGAGTGTTGGTGGCTACACCTTC.

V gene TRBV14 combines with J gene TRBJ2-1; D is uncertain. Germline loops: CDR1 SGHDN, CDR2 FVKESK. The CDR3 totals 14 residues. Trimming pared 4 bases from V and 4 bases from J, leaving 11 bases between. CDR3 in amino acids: CASSRVSVYNEQFF. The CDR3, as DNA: TGTGCCAGCAGCCGAGTATCCGTTTACAATGAGCAGTTCTTC.

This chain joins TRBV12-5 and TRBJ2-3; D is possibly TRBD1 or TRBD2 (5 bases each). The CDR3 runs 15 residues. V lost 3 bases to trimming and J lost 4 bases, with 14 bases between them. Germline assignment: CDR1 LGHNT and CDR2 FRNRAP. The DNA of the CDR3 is TGTGCTAGTGGTTTAGGGGACCTTAGGGCAGATACGCAGTATTTT. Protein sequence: CASGLGDLRADTQYF.

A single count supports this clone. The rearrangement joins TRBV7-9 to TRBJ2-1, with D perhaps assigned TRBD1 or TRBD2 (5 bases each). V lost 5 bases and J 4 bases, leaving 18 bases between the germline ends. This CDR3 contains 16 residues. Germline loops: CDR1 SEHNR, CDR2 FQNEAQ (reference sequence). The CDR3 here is CASSTTGAIGYNEQFF. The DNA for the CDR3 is TGTGCCAGCAGCACGACCGGGGCGATCGGGTACAATGAGCAGTTCTTC.

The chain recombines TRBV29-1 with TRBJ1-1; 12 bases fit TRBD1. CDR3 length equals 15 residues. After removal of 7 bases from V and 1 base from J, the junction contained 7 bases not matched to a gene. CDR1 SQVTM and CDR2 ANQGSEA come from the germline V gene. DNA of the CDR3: TGCAGCGGTTGGGACAGGGGGCTGGAGAACACTGAAGCTTTCTTT. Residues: CSGWDRGLENTEAFF. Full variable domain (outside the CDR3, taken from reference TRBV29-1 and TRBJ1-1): SAVISQKPSRDICQRGTSLTIQCQVDSQVTMMFWYRQQPGQSLTLIATANQGSEATYESGFVIDKFPISRPNLTFSTLTVSNMSPEDSSIYLCSGWDRGLENTEAFFGQGTRLTVV.

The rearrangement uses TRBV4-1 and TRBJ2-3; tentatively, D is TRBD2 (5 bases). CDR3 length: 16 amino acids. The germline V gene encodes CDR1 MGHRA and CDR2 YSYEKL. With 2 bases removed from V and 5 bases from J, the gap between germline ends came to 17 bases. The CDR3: CASSQTGGLLGDTQYF. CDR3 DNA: TGCGCCAGCAGCCAAACGGGCGGGCTCCTCGGAGATACGCAGTATTTT.

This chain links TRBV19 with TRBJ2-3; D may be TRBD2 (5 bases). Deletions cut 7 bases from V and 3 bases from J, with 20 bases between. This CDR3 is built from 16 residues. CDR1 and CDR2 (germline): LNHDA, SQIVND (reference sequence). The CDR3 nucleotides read TGTGCCAGTACCGCCCCAGGCAGCTCGGGGACAGATACGCAGTATTTT. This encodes CASTAPGSSGTDTQYF.

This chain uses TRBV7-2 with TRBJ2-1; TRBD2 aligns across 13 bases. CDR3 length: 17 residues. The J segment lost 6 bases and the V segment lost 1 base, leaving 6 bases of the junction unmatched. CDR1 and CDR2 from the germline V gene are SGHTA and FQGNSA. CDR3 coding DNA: TGTGCCAGCAGCTTAGACCCCGGGACTAGCGGGATCAATGAGCAGTTCTTC. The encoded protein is CASSLDPGTSGINEQFF. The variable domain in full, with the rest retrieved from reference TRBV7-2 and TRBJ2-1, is GAGVSQSPSNKVTEKGKDVELRCDPISGHTALYWYRQSLGQGLEFLIYFQGNSAPDKSGLPSDRFSAERTGGSVSTLTIQRTQQEDSAVYLCASSLDPGTSGINEQFFGPGTRLTVL.

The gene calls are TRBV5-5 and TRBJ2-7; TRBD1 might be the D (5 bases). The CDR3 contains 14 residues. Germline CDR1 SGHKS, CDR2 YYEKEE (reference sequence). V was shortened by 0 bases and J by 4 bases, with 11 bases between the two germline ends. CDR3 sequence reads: CASSLGQIMYEQYF. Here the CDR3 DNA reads TGTGCCAGCAGCTTGGGACAGATAATGTACGAGCAGTACTTC.

CDR3 in amino acids: CASSLISSGGNQPQHF. CDR3 sequence (DNA): TGTGCCAGCAGTTTAATCTCCAGCGGCGGCAATCAGCCCCAGCATTTT. The chain combines TRBV27 with TRBJ1-5; D remains ambiguous. The CDR3 is made up of 16 amino acids. The germline V gene has CDR1 MNHEY and CDR2 SMNVEV (reference sequence). With 2 bases removed from V and 2 bases from J, the gap between germline ends came to 13 bases.

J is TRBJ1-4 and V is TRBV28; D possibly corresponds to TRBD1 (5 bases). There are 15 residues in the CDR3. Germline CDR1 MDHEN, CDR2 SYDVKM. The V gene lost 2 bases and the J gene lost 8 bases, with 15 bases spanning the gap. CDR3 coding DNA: TGTGCCAGCAGTTTAGAGGGAGGGGCAGGGGAAAAACTGTTTTTT. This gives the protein CASSLEGGAGEKLFF.

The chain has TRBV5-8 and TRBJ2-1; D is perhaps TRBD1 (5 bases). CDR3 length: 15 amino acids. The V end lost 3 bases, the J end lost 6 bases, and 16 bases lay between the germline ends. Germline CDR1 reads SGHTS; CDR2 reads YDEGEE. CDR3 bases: TGTGCCAGCAGCTACCGTGTGGGGCTCACCAATGAGCAGTTCTTC. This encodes CASSYRVGLTNEQFF.

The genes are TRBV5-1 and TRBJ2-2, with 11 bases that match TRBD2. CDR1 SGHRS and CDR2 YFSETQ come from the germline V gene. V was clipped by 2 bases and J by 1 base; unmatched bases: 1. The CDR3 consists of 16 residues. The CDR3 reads CASSFLAGGNTGELFF. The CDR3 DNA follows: TGCGCCAGCAGCTTCCTAGCGGGGGGGAACACCGGGGAGCTGTTTTTT.

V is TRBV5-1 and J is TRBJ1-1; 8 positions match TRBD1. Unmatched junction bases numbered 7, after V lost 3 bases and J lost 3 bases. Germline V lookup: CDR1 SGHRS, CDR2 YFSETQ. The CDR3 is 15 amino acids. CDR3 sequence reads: CASSSRGQVDTEAFF. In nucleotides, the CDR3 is TGCGCCAGCAGCTCCAGGGGGCAAGTGGACACTGAAGCTTTCTTT.

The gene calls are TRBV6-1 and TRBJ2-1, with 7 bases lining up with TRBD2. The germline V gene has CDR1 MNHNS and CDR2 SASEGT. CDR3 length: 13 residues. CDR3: CASVAGAYNEQFF. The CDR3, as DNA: TGTGCGTCGGTCGCGGGAGCTTACAATGAGCAGTTCTTC.

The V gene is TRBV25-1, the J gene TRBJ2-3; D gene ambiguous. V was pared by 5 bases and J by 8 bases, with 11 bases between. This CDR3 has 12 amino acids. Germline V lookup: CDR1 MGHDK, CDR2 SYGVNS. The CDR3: CASSQSPGTQYF. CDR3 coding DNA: TGTGCCAGCAGTCAAAGCCCGGGTACGCAGTATTTT. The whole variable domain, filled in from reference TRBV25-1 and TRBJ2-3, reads EADIYQTPRYLVIGTGKKITLECSQTMGHDKMYWYQQDPGMELHLIHYSYGVNSTEKGDLSSESTVSRIRTEHFPLTLESARPSHTSQYLCASSQSPGTQYFGPGTRLTVL.

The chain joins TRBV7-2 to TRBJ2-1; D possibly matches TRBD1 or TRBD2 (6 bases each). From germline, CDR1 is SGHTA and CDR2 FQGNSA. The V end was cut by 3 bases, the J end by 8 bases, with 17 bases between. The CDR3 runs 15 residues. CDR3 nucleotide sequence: TGTGCCAGCAGCTTCGACAGGTACCCGGGGGATGAGCAGTTCTTC. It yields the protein CASSFDRYPGDEQFF.